This T cell receptor beta chain came from a study of vaccination effects on CD4 cells after COVID-19. Prior to sequencing, the ViraFEST assay stimulated PBMC with viral peptide pools, which expanded the antigen-specific CD4+ T cells. Cultured cells yielded isolated CD4+ T cells after 10 days. Participants were vaccinated with two doses of either the BNT162b2 or mRNA-1273 vaccine. This clone showed up just a few times. Its antigen is undetermined. CDR1 is SGHRS, CDR2 YFSETQ, per germline. The V end was cut by 1 base, the J end by 4 bases, with 23 bases between. CDR3 size: 18 residues. Profiled with immunoSEQ multiplex PCR; TCRdb holds only in-frame clones, not every one. The sample shows some 61,000 clones, about 80% of them seen only once.

The V and J genes are TRBV5-1 and TRBJ1-1; tentative D call: TRBD1 (6 bases). Source: CD4+ T cells from PBMCs cultured with HCoV-OC43 spike peptides, taken after COVID-19 vaccination. Subset: HCoV-OC43 spike overlapping peptide pool stimulation. This TCR derives from a human donor who received a COVID-19 vaccine. The CDR3 loop reads CASSLYGYDRGQLTEAFF. The CDR3 DNA is TGCGCCAGCAGCTTGTACGGTTACGACCGCGGACAGCTCACTGAAGCTTTCTTT.